This T cell receptor (beta chain) was profiled in a study of T cell repertoires in cytomegalovirus infection. About the research overall: Peptides in the study included HLA-C-restricted and HLA-B-restricted CMV epitopes. Study findings and constraints: Dominant in the ex vivo response were TCR beta clonotypes restricted by HLA-C and specific for CMV.

Each CDR3 protein gets one entry after TCRdb re-called the reads with MiXCR. The sample holds about 830,000 distinct CDR3 sequences, approximately 29% seen once. The CDR3 contains 15 residues. V gave up 2 bases and J gave up 1 base, with 11 bases separating them. CDR1 is SEHNR, CDR2 FQNEAQ, per germline (reference sequence). Concerning this clonotype: The antigen remains unidentified.

This clonotype originated in a human donor in good health (CMV status not recorded). Some clones in this sample may be carry-over from other donors' samples. The chain links TRBV7-9 to TRBJ1-1, with no clear D. The sequenced sample was cultured CD8+ T cells from PBMCs, obtained from culture after CMV antigen stimulation. Here the CDR3 reads CASSLSAGQNTEAFF. The CDR3 nucleotides read TGTGCCAGCAGCTTAAGCGCCGGTCAGAACACTGAAGCTTTCTTT.